This T cell receptor (beta chain) was identified during a study of blood T cell repertoires in COVID-19. Across the whole study: Both acute and convalescent COVID-19 samples were obtained from the United States, Italy and Spain.

Original processing notes: Nucleated cell number was recorded as an estimate derived from reference gene primer amplification. Profiling relied on immunoSEQ multiplex PCR, and the TCRdb table lists in-frame clones only, not all of them. That table supplies the V and J calls and clone size; D and trimming were determined from the DNA. Of roughly 220,000 clones listed, roughly 86% were seen once; the top ten hold more than 8.5%. This CDR3 comprises 14 residues. CDR1 and CDR2 (germline): SGHRS, YFSETQ. The ends were cut back, 3 bases at V and 2 bases at J, with 9 bases in the middle. Followed longitudinally, the Seattle patients had been enrolled during active infection.

The sequenced material came from peripheral blood. The receptor was derived from a woman in her forties or fifties with COVID-19, enrolled during active disease. The rearrangement joins TRBV5-1 to TRBJ2-1; maybe TRBD1 (5 bases). The CDR3 spells CASSSQGTYNEQFF. The CDR3 DNA reads TGCGCCAGCAGCTCTCAGGGTACCTACAATGAGCAGTTCTTC.